The 25 T cell receptor beta chains below come from one sample, sequenced in a study of vaccination and CD4 T cells after COVID-19. These receptors' targets are unknown. Described treatment: approximately nine-day PBMC culture with coronavirus spike peptide pools or control peptides (ViraFEST assay). An Oncomine TCR Beta short-read assay was used to sequence the DNA from cultured CD4+ T cells. In TCRdb, the PCR reads were re-called with MiXCR into one record per CDR3 protein. Seen here are about 16,000 distinct CDR3 sequences, approximately 56% observed once, and the top ten hold about 7%. The sample taken for sequencing was CD4+ T cells from blood, cultured in vitro. The origin of the receptors is a human donor who had recovered from COVID-19.

This clonotype occurred once. The chain carries TRBV25-1 and TRBJ2-1; no clear D. V lost 2 bases to trimming and J lost 4 bases, with 15 bases between them. CDR3 length equals 16 residues. In germline, CDR1 is MGHDK, CDR2 SYGVNS. DNA of the CDR3: TGTGCCAGCAGTGAAAGCAGACTGACCCCTTACAATGAGCAGTTCTTC. Amino acids: CASSESRLTPYNEQFF.

V gene TRBV20-1 combines with J gene TRBJ1-2; no firm D call. V dropped 0 bases and J dropped 9 bases, with 14 bases sitting between them. This CDR3 comprises 13 residues. Germline CDR1 and CDR2: DFQATT and SNEGSKA (reference sequence). The CDR3 DNA follows: TGCAGTGCTAGAGATCTTGGCAACCCCCGCTACACCTTC. Its translation: CSARDLGNPRYTF.

The J gene is TRBJ1-2, the V gene TRBV20-1; D gene ambiguous. Trimming cost V 2 bases and J 8 bases, with 9 bases left between them. The germline CDR1 and CDR2 sequences are DFQATT and SNEGSKA (reference sequence). The CDR3 loop spans 11 amino acids. This CDR3 reads CSARLLGGYTF. CDR3 sequence (DNA): TGCAGTGCTAGACTTTTGGGGGGCTACACCTTC.

This clonotype was observed a handful of times. The rearrangement links TRBV15 to TRBJ1-2; a weak D match, TRBD1 (6 bases). V was trimmed by 5 bases and J by 8 bases, leaving 18 bases between them. The CDR3 is 14 amino acids. Germline values: CDR1 LNHNV, CDR2 YYDKDF (reference sequence). The CDR3 region is CATSFNAGGQGYTF. CDR3 coding DNA: TGTGCCACCAGCTTCAACGCCGGGGGGCAAGGCTACACCTTC.

This rearrangement joins TRBV11-2 to TRBJ1-1; D unresolved. There are 15 residues in the CDR3. V was clipped by 0 bases and J by 8 bases, with 16 bases between them. Germline CDR1 reads SGHAT; CDR2 reads FQNNGV. The CDR3: CASSLEASLNLEAFF. The CDR3 DNA is TGTGCCAGCAGCTTAGAAGCGTCACTGAACCTCGAAGCTTTCTTT. Together with reference TRBV11-2 and TRBJ1-1, the CDR3 gives the full variable domain: EAGVAQSPRYKIIEKRQSVAFWCNPISGHATLYWYQQILGQGPKLLIQFQNNGVVDDSQLPKDRFSAERLKGVDSTLKIQPAKLEDSAVYLCASSLEASLNLEAFFGQGTRLTVV.

The V gene is TRBV15, the J gene TRBJ1-2; D unclear. Deletions cut 0 bases from V and 7 bases from J, with 6 bases between. Germline CDR1 is LNHNV and CDR2 is YYDKDF (reference sequence). The CDR3 covers 12 residues. The CDR3 DNA follows: TGTGCCACCAGCAGAGATCGGAGTGGCTACACCTTC. It specifies CATSRDRSGYTF.

This clonotype was seen a few times. V is TRBV6-2 or TRBV6-3 and J is TRBJ2-7, with D perhaps matching TRBD1 (6 bases). The CDR3 is made up of 14 amino acids. Germline CDR1 and CDR2: MNHEY and SVGEGT. V lost 6 bases to trimming and J lost 2 bases, with 14 bases between them. CDR3 sequence: CASSRGQSPYEQYF. The CDR3 bases are TGTGCCAGCAGCCGTGGACAGAGCCCCTACGAGCAGTACTTC.

V usage is TRBV7-2 and J usage is TRBJ1-5; possibly TRBD1 for D (5 bases). V was pared by 3 bases and J by 6 bases, with 9 bases between. The CDR3 runs to 13 residues. Germline V gene data show CDR1 as SGHTA and CDR2 as FQGNSA. The CDR3 DNA reads as TGTGCCAGCAGCTTCGGGGGGGGTCAGCCCCAGCATTTT. Translated, it gives CASSFGGGQPQHF.

The chain links TRBV4-1 to TRBJ2-5; D unresolved. Trimming took 0 bases from V and 5 from J, leaving 10 bases between them. The CDR3 totals 14 residues. Per germline, CDR1 MGHRA and CDR2 YSYEKL. The DNA for the CDR3 is TGCGCCAGCAGCCAAGATCTAGGACGGGAGACCCAGTACTTC. It codes for CASSQDLGRETQYF.

This clonotype was seen only a few times. The chain joins TRBV27 to TRBJ1-5; D is unclear. The CDR3 is 14 residues long. V was clipped by 1 base and J by 3 bases, with 7 bases between them. Germline V gives CDR1 MNHEY, CDR2 SMNVEV (reference sequence). Here the CDR3 reads CASSLFSSNQPQHF. The CDR3 region has the DNA TGTGCCAGCAGTTTATTCAGCTCCAATCAGCCCCAGCATTTT.

CDR3 region: CASEVAGGQEYEQYF. CDR3 DNA: TGTGCCAGCGAGGTAGCGGGGGGTCAAGAATACGAGCAGTACTTC. The rearrangement uses TRBV6-1 and TRBJ2-7, with 10 nucleotides matching TRBD2. This CDR3 has 15 amino acids. V lost 8 bases and J lost 4; bases outside the gene matches: 11. Germline lookup yields CDR1 MNHNS and CDR2 SASEGT.

V gene TRBV6-5 combines with J gene TRBJ1-3, with TRBD1 identical over 8 bases. This CDR3 spans 16 amino acids. Germline CDR1 MNHEY, CDR2 SVGAGI. The ends lost 4 bases at V and 0 bases at J; junction bases unmatched: 5. As DNA, the CDR3 is TGTGCCAGCAGTTCACAGGGGGTCTACTCTGGAAACACCATATATTTT. This encodes CASSSQGVYSGNTIYF.

In its sample, this clonotype was seen a few times. The chain joins TRBV11-1 to TRBJ2-3; weak D call: TRBD2 (6 bases). V lost 3 bases, J lost 4 bases, and 14 bases lay in between. Germline lookup yields CDR1 SGHAT and CDR2 FQDESV (reference sequence). The CDR3 sequence is 15 residues long. CDR3 amino acids: CASSFAGRASDTQYF. Here the CDR3 DNA reads TGTGCCAGCAGCTTTGCGGGGCGGGCCTCAGATACGCAGTATTTT.

Only a few counts were recorded for this clonotype. This sequence joins TRBV5-8 and TRBJ1-5, with D uncertain. From germline, CDR1 is SGHTS and CDR2 YDEGEE. The length of the CDR3 is 13 residues. V was trimmed by 4 bases and J by 6 bases, leaving 11 bases between them. The CDR3 here is CASSRRSGQPQHF. In nucleotides, the CDR3 is TGTGCCAGCAGCCGCCGTTCTGGTCAGCCCCAGCATTTT.

V usage is TRBV7-2 and J usage is TRBJ1-2, with 7 bases lining up with TRBD1. Trimming at V came to 1 base and at J to 6 bases, leaving 2 bases not matched to a gene. Germline V gene lookup returns CDR1 SGHTA and CDR2 FQGNSA. The CDR3 is 13 amino acids. The CDR3 coding sequence is TGTGCCAGCAGCTTAGACAGGGGAGATGGCTACACCTTC. Translation gives CASSLDRGDGYTF.

Points on this clonotype: One end of the junction varies from germline; a read error may be responsible. The CDR3 DNA reads TGTGCTAGCAGCTTAGGAAGTGATTCACCCCTCCACTTT. It encodes CASSLGSDSPLHF. The genes are TRBV7-7 and TRBJ1-6, with D uncertain. Looked up from germline, CDR1 is SSHAT and CDR2 is FNYEAQ (reference sequence). The CDR3 length is 13 residues.

The J gene is TRBJ2-2, the V gene TRBV5-1, with no clear D. The CDR3 extends over 14 amino acids. In germline, CDR1 is SGHRS, CDR2 YFSETQ. Trimming pared 6 bases from V and 1 base from J, leaving 10 bases between. CDR3 amino acids: CASTRTGNTGELFF. DNA of the CDR3: TGCGCCAGCACCCGGACCGGGAACACCGGGGAGCTGTTTTTT.

The chain is built from TRBV20-1 and TRBJ2-7; tentatively, D is TRBD1 (5 bases). CDR3 length: 12 residues. Germline V gene data show CDR1 as DFQATT and CDR2 as SNEGSKA (reference sequence). The V end lost 5 bases, the J end lost 0 bases, and 8 bases lay between the germline ends. The CDR3 nucleotides are TGCAGTGCTTCGACAGACTCCTACGAGCAGTACTTC. This gives the protein CSASTDSYEQYF.

This clonotype was observed a few times. The rearrangement uses TRBV24-1 and TRBJ2-3; 10 bases align to TRBD1. Germline CDR1 KGHDR, CDR2 SFDVKD. V was clipped by 3 bases and J by 4 bases; unmatched bases: 3. The length of the CDR3 is 15 residues. CDR3 residues: CATSDETGGADTQYF. For the CDR3, the DNA is TGTGCCACCAGTGATGAGACAGGGGGCGCAGATACGCAGTATTTT.

This chain links TRBV7-3 with TRBJ1-6; D remains unclear. Trimming took 1 base from V and 9 from J, leaving 13 bases between them. This CDR3 comprises 15 residues. The germline CDR1 and CDR2 sequences are SGHTA and FQGTGA. For the CDR3, the DNA is TGTGCCAGCAGCTTAAGTCCCAGTCACGGTTCACCCCTCCACTTT. It specifies CASSLSPSHGSPLHF.

This sequence joins TRBV18 and TRBJ2-5; D is possibly TRBD1 or TRBD2 (6 bases each). The CDR3 contains 13 residues. Germline V CDR1 and CDR2: KGHSH, LQKENI. Trimming removed 3 bases at V and 4 bases at J, with 9 bases between. CDR3 protein: CASSPGGRETQYF. In DNA form, the CDR3 reads TGTGCCAGCTCACCTGGGGGGCGAGAGACCCAGTACTTC.

V usage is TRBV25-1 and J usage is TRBJ1-1; tentative D call: TRBD1 (6 bases). Germline CDR1 is MGHDK and CDR2 is SYGVNS. Trimming shortened V by 0 bases and J by 3 bases, and 11 bases separated the two germline ends. The CDR3 totals 15 residues. Here the CDR3 reads CASSEYKQGDTEAFF. The CDR3 bases are TGTGCCAGCAGTGAATATAAACAGGGTGACACTGAAGCTTTCTTT.

This chain joins TRBV14 and TRBJ1-2; D uncertain. The CDR3 consists of 12 residues. Germline V gene lookup returns CDR1 SGHDN and CDR2 FVKESK. V gave up 2 bases and J gave up 14 bases, with 15 bases separating them. The CDR3: CASSQRRGGSTF. The CDR3 DNA sequence: TGTGCCAGCAGCCAACGTCGAGGAGGGTCAACCTTC.

The V gene is TRBV20-1, the J gene TRBJ1-2; D gene uncertain. Germline CDR1 DFQATT, CDR2 SNEGSKA (reference sequence). V was cut by 3 bases and J by 3 bases, with 5 bases left in between. The CDR3 has 11 residues. CDR3 DNA: TGCAGTGCTAGCCAGGACTATGGCTACACCTTC. It is translated as CSASQDYGYTF.

This sequence joins TRBV20-1 and TRBJ1-6; TRBD1 aligns across 7 bases. CDR1 and CDR2 (germline): DFQATT, SNEGSKA (reference sequence). The CDR3 loop spans 13 amino acids. CDR3 amino acids: CGTRGQPNSPLHF. In nucleotides, the CDR3 is TGCGGAACGAGGGGACAGCCTAATTCACCCCTCCACTTT.